A single sample gave rise to the 23 T cell receptor beta chains below, sequenced in a study of blood T cell repertoires in COVID-19. The data were produced by immunoSEQ multiplex PCR, yet TCRdb's version contains in-frame clones alone and is incomplete. The sample includes 300,000 to 400,000 clones, approximately 82% of them seen just once. The sequenced material came from peripheral blood. The source is a man aged 25-45 years with active or convalescent COVID-19.

This sequence joins TRBV4-1 and TRBJ2-7, with D perhaps TRBD1 (5 bases). Trimming pared 4 bases from V and 6 bases from J, leaving 13 bases between. Per the germline V gene, CDR1 is MGHRA and CDR2 is YSYEKL. This CDR3 contains 13 residues. CDR3 protein: CASSRISGAEQYF. The CDR3 nucleotides read TGCGCCAGCAGCCGGATTTCTGGGGCCGAGCAGTACTTC.

V usage is TRBV27 and J usage is TRBJ2-7; perhaps TRBD2 as D (6 bases). CDR1 and CDR2 (germline): MNHEY, SMNVEV (reference sequence). This CDR3 has 13 amino acids. V gave up 5 bases and J gave up 4 bases, with 12 bases separating them. CDR3: CASSGSGSYEQYF. The DNA of the CDR3 is TGTGCCAGCAGTGGTAGCGGTAGTTACGAGCAGTACTTC.

The rearrangement links TRBV9 to TRBJ2-1; possible D gene TRBD2, 5 bases. The CDR3 is 15 residues long. V lost 5 bases and J 4 bases, leaving 16 bases between the germline ends. The germline V gene encodes CDR1 SGDLS and CDR2 YYNGEE. The CDR3 protein is CASSALSDPYNEQFF. The CDR3 DNA sequence: TGTGCCAGCAGTGCCCTTAGCGACCCTTACAATGAGCAGTTCTTC.

The chain's CDR3 is CASQTSDSRNTIYF. CDR3 sequence (DNA): TGTGCCAGCCAAACCTCGGACAGTCGAAACACCATATATTTT. The chain combines TRBV28 with TRBJ1-3, with a possible D match to TRBD1 (6 bases). CDR1 is MDHEN and CDR2 is SYDVKM in the germline V gene. V was trimmed by 8 bases and J by 5 bases, leaving 16 bases between them. This CDR3 spans 14 amino acids.

This sequence joins TRBV5-4 and TRBJ2-4; 9 bases line up with TRBD2. Germline CDR1 is SGHNT and CDR2 is YYREEE (reference sequence). This CDR3 spans 16 amino acids. With V trimmed by 4 bases and J by 7 bases, 12 bases remained unmatched. CDR3 protein: CASSLPLAGERNIQYF. The CDR3 DNA is TGTGCCAGCAGCCTCCCGTTAGCGGGAGAGCGCAACATTCAGTACTTC.

The chain carries TRBV4-2 and TRBJ1-4; D may be TRBD1 (5 bases). The germline gives CDR1 LGHNA, CDR2 YNFKEQ. The CDR3 runs to 16 residues. Trimming removed 4 bases from V and 7 bases from J, with 19 bases in between. The DNA of the CDR3 is TGTGCCAGCAGCCCTAGCTTGGGAGGGGCGAGTGAAAAACTGTTTTTT. Residues: CASSPSLGGASEKLFF.

This rearrangement joins TRBV6-5 to TRBJ2-3; D is perhaps TRBD1 (6 bases). Germline CDR1 MNHEY, CDR2 SVGAGI. The CDR3 totals 14 residues. Between the trimmed V and J ends, which lost 6 bases and 5 bases, there was a span of 15 bases. CDR3 sequence: CASSPTGLKDTQYF. The CDR3 DNA reads as TGTGCCAGCAGCCCGACAGGTTTAAAAGATACGCAGTATTTT.

This sequence joins TRBV4-3 and TRBJ1-2; a possible D gene is TRBD1 (6 bases). The CDR3 consists of 13 residues. The germline V and J ends were trimmed by 8 bases and 3 bases, with 13 bases remaining between them. The germline V gene has CDR1 LGHNA and CDR2 YSLEER. The CDR3 DNA is TGCGCCAGCCTTACAGGGCTTGACTATGGCTACACCTTC. The encoded protein is CASLTGLDYGYTF.

The chain recombines TRBV15 with TRBJ2-2; D uncertain. The CDR3 loop spans 13 amino acids. The V end was cut by 1 base, the J end by 6 bases, with 6 bases between. The germline gives CDR1 LNHNV, CDR2 YYDKDF (reference sequence). The CDR3 nucleotides read TGTGCCACCAGCAGAGCTGAGGCCGGGGAGCTGTTTTTT. This translates into CATSRAEAGELFF. Supplemented by reference TRBV15 and TRBJ2-2, the full variable domain reads DAMVIQNPRYQVTQFGKPVTLSCSQTLNHNVMYWYQQKSSQAPKLLFHYYDKDFNNEADTPDNFQSRRPNTSFCFLDIRSPGLGDTAMYLCATSRAEAGELFFGEGSRLTVL.

V gene TRBV4-1 combines with J gene TRBJ1-4; the D gene is possibly TRBD1 (5 bases). This CDR3 has 17 residues. Trimming shortened V by 2 bases and J by 0 bases, and 13 bases separated the two germline ends. Looked up from germline, CDR1 is MGHRA and CDR2 is YSYEKL. CDR3 amino acids: CASSQPQDLATNEKLFF. DNA for the CDR3: TGCGCCAGCAGCCAACCACAGGATTTGGCAACTAATGAAAAACTGTTTTTT.

This chain uses TRBV7-3 with TRBJ1-6; 9 positions agree with TRBD1. Trimming removed 5 bases from V and 6 bases from J; junction bases left unmatched: 5. CDR3 length equals 15 residues. Germline-derived CDR1 and CDR2 are SGHTA and FQGTGA. CDR3 residues: CASSPGTGFNSPLHF. The CDR3 DNA is TGTGCCAGCAGCCCTGGGACAGGGTTTAATTCACCCCTCCACTTT.

This chain uses TRBV5-1 with TRBJ2-3; possibly TRBD1 for D (5 bases). CDR1 is SGHRS, CDR2 YFSETQ, per germline. The length of the CDR3 is 14 residues. Trimming took 3 bases from V and 2 from J, leaving 10 bases between them. CDR3 coding DNA: TGCGCCAGCAGCTCGACAGCGAACACAGATACGCAGTATTTT. This sequence encodes CASSSTANTDTQYF. Filled out from reference TRBV5-1 and TRBJ2-3, the complete variable domain reads KAGVTQTPRYLIKTRGQQVTLSCSPISGHRSVSWYQQTPGQGLQFLFEYFSETQRNKGNFPGRFSGRQFSNSRSEMNVSTLELGDSALYLCASSSTANTDTQYFGPGTRLTVL.

The chain employs TRBV7-6 and TRBJ2-2; 8 nucleotides match TRBD1. CDR3 length equals 15 residues. Germline V lookup: CDR1 SGHVS, CDR2 FNYEAQ. V was clipped by 4 bases and J by 1 base; unmatched bases: 2. The CDR3 sequence is CASSWGTGNTGELFF. The CDR3 DNA reads TGTGCCAGCAGCTGGGGGACAGGGAACACCGGGGAGCTGTTTTTT.

V gene TRBV5-4 combines with J gene TRBJ2-1, with 7 positions matching TRBD2. CDR3 length equals 16 residues. Germline V lookup: CDR1 SGHNT, CDR2 YYREEE (reference sequence). V gave up 5 bases and J gave up 4 bases; unmatched junction bases: 12. The CDR3, as DNA: TGTGCCAGCAGACCCCAGGCCAGCGGGAATTACAATGAGCAGTTCTTC. Translated: CASRPQASGNYNEQFF.

This chain joins TRBV7-8 and TRBJ2-3, with 9 bases that match TRBD2. Unmatched junction bases numbered 6, after V lost 5 bases and J lost 3 bases. Germline-derived CDR1 and CDR2 are SGHVS and FQNEAQ. This CDR3 has 15 residues. CDR3 DNA sequence: TGTGCCAGCAGCATGAGCGGGAGGTGGACAGATACGCAGTATTTT. This sequence encodes CASSMSGRWTDTQYF.

This clone was counted only a few times. The V call is TRBV25-1, the J call TRBJ1-1; no definite D call. CDR1 and CDR2 (germline): MGHDK, SYGVNS. The V gene lost 3 bases and the J gene lost 5 bases, with 13 bases spanning the gap. The CDR3 extends over 14 amino acids. DNA for the CDR3: TGTGCCAGCAGTGACCTCTACGGAGGTACTGAAGCTTTCTTT. This sequence encodes CASSDLYGGTEAFF.

The V and J genes are TRBV29-1 and TRBJ1-1; 9 nucleotides match TRBD1. V shed 7 bases, J shed 11 bases, and the junction held 11 bases outside the gene matches. The CDR3 length is 12 residues. In germline, CDR1 is SQVTM, CDR2 ANQGSEA. The CDR3 sequence is CSAEGGQGTAFF. The CDR3, as DNA: TGCAGCGCAGAAGGTGGACAGGGGACGGCTTTCTTT.

This rearrangement joins TRBV11-2 to TRBJ2-7; D unclear. V lost 1 base to trimming and J lost 0 bases, with 7 bases between them. The germline CDR1 and CDR2 sequences are SGHAT and FQNNGV. The CDR3 runs to 14 residues. In DNA form, the CDR3 reads TGTGCCAGCAGCTTAGGTAGAAACTCCTACGAGCAGTACTTC. Translation: CASSLGRNSYEQYF. The full variable domain, completed using reference TRBV11-2 and TRBJ2-7, is EAGVAQSPRYKIIEKRQSVAFWCNPISGHATLYWYQQILGQGPKLLIQFQNNGVVDDSQLPKDRFSAERLKGVDSTLKIQPAKLEDSAVYLCASSLGRNSYEQYFGPGTRLTVT.

The chain carries TRBV15 and TRBJ2-3, with TRBD2 identical over 7 bases. This CDR3 region has 13 residues. The J segment lost 10 bases and the V segment lost 0 bases, leaving 4 bases of the junction unmatched. In germline, CDR1 is LNHNV, CDR2 YYDKDF (reference sequence). The CDR3 DNA reads as TGTGCCACCAGCAGAGAGCTAGCGGAAGCGCAGTATTTT. It encodes CATSRELAEAQYF.

The V call is TRBV7-9, the J call TRBJ2-5, with TRBD2 matching over 10 bases. Per the germline V gene, CDR1 is SEHNR and CDR2 is FQNEAQ (reference sequence). The CDR3 sequence is 13 residues long. The ends lost 4 bases at V and 7 bases at J; junction bases unmatched: 3. The CDR3 bases are TGTGCCAGCAGCTCCGGACTAGCGGTGACCCAGTACTTC. It yields the protein CASSSGLAVTQYF.

This clone was counted ten times or more. The chain combines TRBV9 with TRBJ2-6; D is perhaps TRBD1 or TRBD2 (5 bases each). Germline assignment: CDR1 SGDLS and CDR2 YYNGEE. CDR3 size: 16 residues. V was pared by 4 bases and J by 0 bases, with 11 bases between. CDR3 protein: CASSLGESSGANVLTF. CDR3 nucleotides: TGTGCCAGCAGCTTAGGGGAGAGCTCTGGGGCCAACGTCCTGACTTTC.

The chain employs TRBV4-1 and TRBJ1-5; D not certain. Germline V gives CDR1 MGHRA, CDR2 YSYEKL. The CDR3 loop spans 13 amino acids. Trimming pared 6 bases from V and 4 bases from J, leaving 10 bases between. CDR3 loop: CASSGLLNQPQHF. CDR3 coding DNA: TGCGCCAGCAGTGGACTCCTTAATCAGCCCCAGCATTTT.

V usage is TRBV11-2 and J usage is TRBJ2-1, with 8 bases aligning to TRBD2. J was trimmed by 5 bases and V by 5 bases; bases with no gene match: 2. CDR1 and CDR2 (germline): SGHAT, FQNNGV. The CDR3 extends over 13 amino acids. CDR3 coding DNA: TGTGCCAGCAGCCCCGGGGGGGACAATGAGCAGTTCTTC. The encoded protein is CASSPGGDNEQFF.